This TCR beta chain was observed in a study of T cell clonality in common variable immunodeficiency (dated by TCRdb to between 2014 and 2017). Both CVID patients and healthy controls were predominantly of Caucasian heritage. From each donor, about 4.5 to 8.5 ml of heparinized peripheral whole blood was collected. Genomic DNA from adults with common variable immune deficiency (CVID) and from healthy adult controls was used to sequence TCRbeta CDR3 repertoires. The control group was made up of around 22 healthy adult volunteers (roughly ten male and roughly 12 female) whose ages ranged from about 20 to 66 years, with a mean age of approximately 35. Diluted blood was density-centrifuged over Hypaque 1077 or Ficoll-Paque to isolate peripheral blood mononuclear cells. Genomic DNA was extracted from unsorted mononuclear cells by Qiagen column purification or by a centrifugation-based method. Equivalent amounts of genomic DNA from CVID and control samples were used as sequencing input. For every sample, a 60 bp segment covering the rearranged TCRbeta CDR3 region was amplified and then sequenced. The immunoSEQ assay, a bias-corrected multiplex PCR with high-throughput sequencing, was employed for TCRbeta amplification. In the paper's pipeline: Every unique nucleotide sequence was considered a clone and was annotated with V, D and J genes, copy number and frequency. Sequences were labeled productive if in frame, and non-productive if out of frame or containing stop codons. As previously described, Shannon's entropy was used to calculate clonality. The predicted amino acid sequences of productive clones were used to derive mean CDR3 Kyte-Doolittle hydropathy. Hierarchical clustering of scaled V gene usage was performed with the R hclust function using Manhattan distance and complete linkage. Clone sharing by CDR3 amino acid sequence was assessed by resampling 12 repertoires per group over 100 rounds. The repertoires were searched for fewer than 75 published EBV-specific TCRbeta sequences and about 240 published CMV-specific TCRbeta sequences. A couple of CVID samples yielding fewer than 10,000 sequences were excluded from analysis, leaving under 45 CVID repertoires. Entries here come from immuneACCESS through TCRdb and include only in-frame sequences with V and J called. Some clones fail to appear in such tables; in the studies checked, an unresolved V gene covers under half of the shortfall, and the cause of the remainder is unknown. That table gives V, J and clone size, and the DNA gave D and trimming. The data for this sample show tens of thousands of clones, each detected more than once. The top ten hold approximately 5.4% of the sample.

The full study reports these points: Patient heterogeneity within the CVID cohort put limits on correlating repertoire features with clinical complications. Despite equal DNA input, controls averaged approximately 82,000 unique sequences per sample versus around 32,000 in CVID samples. It was noted by the authors that sequencing of the repertoires of T cell subpopulations would be needed to clarify the cause of the increased clonality in CVID. Increased TCRbeta clonality was found in CVID subjects compared with healthy controls (t-test p = 0.018), with the increase being most characteristic of about a third of subjects. Fewer TCRbeta clones were shared among CVID subjects than among healthy controls (p < 0.0001). Reportedly, TCRbeta sequences from CVID had fewer deletions and N-nucleotide insertions, and highly modified clones with 13 or more V deletions were absent from CVID.

V was cut back by 2 bases and J by 4 bases, leaving a gap of 18 bases between them. Its CDR3 holds 16 amino acids, cysteine through phenylalanine. Sequencing covers 39 bases of the CDR3, shown here with the frame starting at base 1. CDR1 SGHRS and CDR2 YFSETQ are derived from the germline V gene. This clone was seen repeatedly, ten times or more. Its antigen remains unidentified. The CDR3 goes on 3 residues after the read ends, and that part is filled in from the germline J gene. The receptor's source is a person between 18 and 70 years old in good health. Sequencing was performed on peripheral blood mononuclear cells. The chain links TRBV5-1 with TRBJ2-5; the D region may be TRBD1 or TRBD2, each matching 5 bases equally. CDR3 DNA, as far as it was read: TGCGCCAGCAGCTTCCTAGGGGCGAGAGGGGCAGAGACC. Translated, it gives CASSFLGARGAET. The full CDR3 reads CASSFLGARGAETQYF.